A single T cell receptor (beta chain) is shown here with its context. No antigen is known for it. The germline gene is not matched at one end of the junction; a read error may be the cause. Each patient came to thyroid surgery without any prior treatment (of any kind). With MiXCR, TCRdb called clones anew from the PCR reads. The data show 30,000 to 35,000 clones, around 30% seen once. The data originate from a study of metastatic and nonmetastatic thyroid tumors. Study summary: The comparison covered peripheral blood and tumor or nodule tissue in malignant and benign thyroid patients. The study's findings and limits: The study reportedly found significantly higher TCR beta diversity in malignant thyroid tumors than benign nodules, in blood and tumor.

This receptor was identified in a female donor with papillary thyroid cancer or a benign thyroid nodule (not recorded which). Some clones in this sample may be carry-over from other donors' samples. Material for sequencing was blood.

The CDR3 bases are TGTGACAGCAGCCCCGGGGCCAACACCGGGGACCTGTTTTTT. It translates to CDSSPGANTGDLFF. The gene calls are TRBV5-6 and TRBJ2-2; D tentatively fits TRBD1 or TRBD2 (5 bases each). CDR1 is SGHDT, CDR2 YYEEEE, per germline. The CDR3 loop spans 14 amino acids.